This T cell receptor (beta chain) was sequenced in a study of memory CD4+ T cells and cytomegalovirus serostatus. Broader study findings: About 40% of the 164 known CMV-associated TCRbeta sequences appeared in CD4+ memory. The CMV-associated TCR signature appears largely within the CD4+ memory repertoire.

Note on this clone: Its antigen remains unknown.

The CDR3 is 15 amino acids. In germline, CDR1 is SGHTA, CDR2 FQGTGA. Deletions cut 1 base from V and 4 bases from J, with 11 bases between. The data were produced by immunoSEQ multiplex PCR, yet TCRdb's version contains in-frame clones alone and is incomplete. The sample contains about 52,000 clones, around 88% of which appear only once. Single viable CD3+CD4+CD8-CD45RO+ cells were sorted as the memory CD4+ T cells. After thawing, CD4+ T cells were positively selected. Sequenced sample: memory CD4+ T cells from blood. The TCR originated in an adult in good health and CMV-seropositive. V is TRBV7-3 and J is TRBJ2-1; a weak D match, TRBD1 (5 bases). The DNA of the CDR3 is TGTGCCAGCAGCTTAAGAAGGGGTCTATACAATGAGCAGTTCTTC. It encodes CASSLRRGLYNEQFF.